Reported below is one T cell receptor beta chain. Data came from immunoSEQ multiplex PCR; TCRdb stores just in-frame clones and leaves some out. The data contain some 150,000 clones, roughly 80% of them seen just once; the ten biggest clones take up roughly 8.9%. These data come from a study of blood T cell repertoires in COVID-19. Looked up from germline, CDR1 is SEHNR and CDR2 is FQNEAQ (reference sequence). V was clipped by 4 bases and J by 9 bases, with 16 bases between them. The CDR3 length is 15 residues. The chain combines TRBV7-9 with TRBJ1-6; D perhaps matches TRBD1 (5 bases). The material sequenced was peripheral blood. The receptor was isolated from a woman aged 45-59 years with active or convalescent COVID-19. The CDR3 region is CASSSNALDSSPLHF. The CDR3 DNA reads TGTGCCAGCAGCTCCAACGCCCTCGACAGTTCACCCCTCCACTTT.